This T cell receptor (beta chain) was captured by sequencing in a study of cytomegalovirus exposure and HLA in healthy donors. 60 Vbeta and 13 Jbeta primers were used in PCR. The assay was immunoSEQ multiplex PCR, and TCRdb's table has in-frame clones only and misses some. The table has about 120,000 clones, roughly 75% seen once; the top ten hold 3% to 3.5%. Germline CDR1 is SNHLY and CDR2 is FYNNEI. V lost 7 bases to trimming and J lost 0 bases, with 19 bases between them. This CDR3 spans 18 amino acids. Comment on this clone: Its antigen is unidentified.

Study-wide results and caveats: Some public TCRs appeared in many individuals, while most sequences were rare.

This receptor was obtained from a woman aged 50 to 60 in good health and CMV-seronegative. Sequencing used PBMCs. The V call is TRBV2, the J call TRBJ1-6, with a tentative D call TRBD1 (5 bases). CDR3 loop: CASNGGAGTSSYNSPLHF. In nucleotides, the CDR3 is TGTGCCAGCAACGGTGGAGCGGGGACGAGCTCCTATAATTCACCCCTCCACTTT.